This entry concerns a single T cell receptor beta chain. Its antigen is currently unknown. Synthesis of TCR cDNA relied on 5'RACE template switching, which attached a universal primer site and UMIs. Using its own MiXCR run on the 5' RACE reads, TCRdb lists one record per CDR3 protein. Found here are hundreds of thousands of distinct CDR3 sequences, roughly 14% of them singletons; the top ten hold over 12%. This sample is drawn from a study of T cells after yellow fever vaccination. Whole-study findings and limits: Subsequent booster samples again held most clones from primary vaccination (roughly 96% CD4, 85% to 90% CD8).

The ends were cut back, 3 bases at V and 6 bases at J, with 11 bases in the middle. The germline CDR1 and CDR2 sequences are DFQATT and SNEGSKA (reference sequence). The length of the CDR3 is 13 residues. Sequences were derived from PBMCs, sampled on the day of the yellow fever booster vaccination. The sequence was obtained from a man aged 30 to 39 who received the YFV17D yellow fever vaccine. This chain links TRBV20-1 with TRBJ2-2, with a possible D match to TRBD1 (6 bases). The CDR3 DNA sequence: TGCAGTGCTAGTAGGGACATTTCCGGGGAGCTGTTTTTT. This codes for CSASRDISGELFF.